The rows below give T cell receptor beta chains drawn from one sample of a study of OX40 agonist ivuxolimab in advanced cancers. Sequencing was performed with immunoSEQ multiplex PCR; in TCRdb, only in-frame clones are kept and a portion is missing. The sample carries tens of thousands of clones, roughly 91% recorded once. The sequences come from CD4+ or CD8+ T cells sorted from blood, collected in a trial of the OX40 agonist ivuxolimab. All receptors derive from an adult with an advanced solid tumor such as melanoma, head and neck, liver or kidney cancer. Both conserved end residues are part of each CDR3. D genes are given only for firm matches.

cdr3_aa: CASSRDLTLRF; d_call: -; v_call: TRBV6-1
cdr3_aa: CASSPQRNEKLFF; d_call: -; v_call: TRBV27
cdr3_aa: CASSFLLGTEAFF; d_call: -; v_call: TRBV5-1
cdr3_aa: CAARGERDVDTDTQYF; d_call: -; v_call: TRBV10-3
cdr3_aa: CSVPGLMGDIQYF; d_call: -; v_call: TRBV29-1
cdr3_aa: CASSAQGGNTEAFF; d_call: TRBD1; v_call: TRBV5-4
cdr3_aa: CSSNGGGLDNEQFF; d_call: TRBD2; v_call: TRBV29-1
cdr3_aa: CASSVDSMENEQFF; d_call: -; v_call: TRBV9
cdr3_aa: CASSLWGFSNQPQHF; d_call: -; v_call: TRBV28
cdr3_aa: CASSHYRDPTEETQYF; d_call: -; v_call: TRBV7-9
cdr3_aa: CASSGETGQPQHF; d_call: -; v_call: TRBV6-1
cdr3_aa: CASTGGDRGYNEQFF; d_call: TRBD1; v_call: TRBV9
cdr3_aa: CASSPSERGGVANEQFF; d_call: TRBD2; v_call: TRBV4-1
cdr3_aa: CASSFPTVGKLFF; d_call: -; v_call: TRBV28
cdr3_aa: CASSYGSGNGGYTF; d_call: -; v_call: TRBV6-6
cdr3_aa: CASSPLGTYEQYF; d_call: -; v_call: TRBV9
cdr3_aa: CASSLARQTEAFF; d_call: -; v_call: TRBV11-1
cdr3_aa: CASSESRQVYGYTF; d_call: -; v_call: TRBV10-2
cdr3_aa: CATSRGMGGRSTEAFF; d_call: -; v_call: TRBV15
cdr3_aa: CASSLEYDSHEQYF; d_call: -; v_call: TRBV11-3
cdr3_aa: CASRREGISGDTQYF; d_call: TRBD2; v_call: TRBV6-4
cdr3_aa: CASSPSVTGPTREQFF; d_call: -; v_call: TRBV18
cdr3_aa: CASSLWSRAPGTF; d_call: -; v_call: TRBV7-2
cdr3_aa: CASSQKDQPQHF; d_call: -; v_call: TRBV7-2
cdr3_aa: CASSLSGGAGADTQYF; d_call: TRBD2; v_call: TRBV28
cdr3_aa: CASSLQGPQETQYF; d_call: TRBD1; v_call: TRBV5-1
cdr3_aa: CASKSRGGGRVYQPQHF; d_call: -; v_call: TRBV28
cdr3_aa: CASSSARGGTYNEQFF; d_call: TRBD2; v_call: TRBV7-2
cdr3_aa: CASSLQGGTEAFF; d_call: TRBD1; v_call: TRBV7-9
cdr3_aa: CASSLGSVEDTQYF; d_call: -; v_call: TRBV5-1
cdr3_aa: CASSPNGGYEQYF; d_call: -; v_call: TRBV18
cdr3_aa: CASNRQGAENEQFF; d_call: TRBD1; v_call: TRBV5-1
cdr3_aa: CASSQGGGGYGYTF; d_call: TRBD1; v_call: TRBV11-1
cdr3_aa: CASARTGGNQPQHF; d_call: TRBD1; v_call: TRBV25-1
cdr3_aa: CASADREGEKLFF; d_call: TRBD1; v_call: TRBV19
cdr3_aa: CASTRQRDEAFF; d_call: -; v_call: TRBV19
cdr3_aa: CASSPGKEQPQHF; d_call: -; v_call: TRBV18
cdr3_aa: CASTDSPSGNTIYF; d_call: -; v_call: TRBV7-2
cdr3_aa: CASNGQRGIETQYF; d_call: -; v_call: TRBV28
cdr3_aa: CASSLDGGYRDSPLHF; d_call: -; v_call: TRBV7-3
cdr3_aa: CASAKVQKDLRVYGYTF; d_call: -; v_call: TRBV28
cdr3_aa: CASSPPGGNYGYTF; d_call: -; v_call: TRBV28
cdr3_aa: CASSRTSSNEQFF; d_call: TRBD2; v_call: TRBV2
cdr3_aa: CASSQEIHGGTEAFF; d_call: -; v_call: TRBV14
cdr3_aa: CASSQVSYEAFF; d_call: -; v_call: TRBV6-5
cdr3_aa: CASSLGGKNEQFF; d_call: TRBD2; v_call: TRBV7-9
cdr3_aa: CASSLEGGYTEAFF; d_call: -; v_call: TRBV7-9
cdr3_aa: CASSVVPSLQETQYF; d_call: -; v_call: TRBV9
cdr3_aa: CASSARDRSYEQYF; d_call: TRBD1; v_call: TRBV2
cdr3_aa: CASSFGGGTDTQYF; d_call: -; v_call: TRBV5-1
cdr3_aa: CASSEGVVTRYGYTF; d_call: -; v_call: TRBV6-1
cdr3_aa: CASSVRTVNNEQFF; d_call: -; v_call: TRBV9
cdr3_aa: CASSPGQGDYEQYF; d_call: TRBD1; v_call: TRBV4-2
cdr3_aa: CASSVGGPRGTEAFF; d_call: -; v_call: TRBV9
cdr3_aa: CASSTSRGKTDTEAFF; d_call: -; v_call: TRBV14
cdr3_aa: CASSLELTQGVTQYF; d_call: -; v_call: TRBV11-2
cdr3_aa: CASSEYRRYYTTNEKLFF; d_call: -; v_call: TRBV10-1
cdr3_aa: CASSLAGAFF; d_call: -; v_call: TRBV7-2